These 29 T cell receptor beta chains were sequenced from one sample in a study of spatial heterogeneity in lung cancer. Their cognate antigens are unknown. The time point here: sample taken at primary tumor resection. TCRdb used MiXCR to reprocess the 5' RACE reads, holding one entry per CDR3 protein. The sample records around 11,000 distinct CDR3 sequences, 6.5% to 8.5% being singletons. Overall study findings and caveats: Counts that tracked tumor mutation counts were those of expanded intratumoral alpha and beta TCRs.

Sequenced material: lung tumor tissue, taken at surgery. The source is a female donor with early-stage non-small cell lung cancer.

Many counts were recorded for this clonotype. This beta chain lies outside the target of a library built for alpha chains; its clone size means little. This chain uses TRBV20-1 with TRBJ2-1; D uncertain. V dropped 0 bases and J dropped 2 bases, with 23 bases sitting between them. The CDR3 covers 19 residues. Germline lookup yields CDR1 DFQATT and CDR2 SNEGSKA (reference sequence). CDR3 bases: TGCAGTGCTAGAGAGAGCCGCCCGGGTCGGGTCACTCCCTACAATGAGCAGTTCTTC. This sequence encodes CSARESRPGRVTPYNEQFF.

This clonotype was counted at least ten times. Because the library targeted alpha chains, this beta chain is an off-target read whose size means little. The rearrangement joins TRBV7-2 to TRBJ2-1; tentatively, D is TRBD1 or TRBD2 (5 bases each). Germline V gene lookup returns CDR1 SGHTA and CDR2 FQGNSA. V shed 6 bases and J shed 3 bases, with 15 bases lying between them. There are 15 residues in the CDR3. The CDR3 bases are TGTGCCAGCAGACTAACCGGGACGGACTACAATGAGCAGTTCTTC. It codes for CASRLTGTDYNEQFF.

This clonotype was seen ten or more times. This beta chain appears as a stray read in a library generated for alpha chains; its size is not informative. V is TRBV5-1 and J is TRBJ2-1, with D possibly matching TRBD1 (7 bases). With 0 bases removed from V and 6 bases from J, the gap between germline ends came to 10 bases. The germline V gene has CDR1 SGHRS and CDR2 YFSETQ. This CDR3 has 14 residues. The CDR3 protein is CASSLGQGGNEQFF. The CDR3 coding sequence is TGCGCCAGCAGCTTGGGGCAGGGGGGCAATGAGCAGTTCTTC.

This clonotype has just one count. The library was built for alpha chains, so this beta chain is an off-target read and its size means little. The genes are TRBV14 and TRBJ2-3; a weak D match, TRBD2 (5 bases). Germline CDR1 is SGHDN and CDR2 is FVKESK. The length of the CDR3 is 16 residues. V gave up 2 bases and J gave up 1 base, with 13 bases separating them. This CDR3 is CASSQIAFFGTDTQYF. The CDR3, as DNA: TGTGCCAGCAGCCAAATAGCGTTTTTCGGCACAGATACGCAGTATTTT.

This clonotype was detected many times. Little can be read into the size of this beta chain, an off-target read in a library designed for alpha chains. The CDR3: CATSDGDRSYTDTQYF. CDR3 nucleotides: TGTGCCACCAGTGATGGGGACAGGTCCTACACAGATACGCAGTATTTT. The chain combines TRBV24-1 with TRBJ2-3; 8 positions agree with TRBD1. Per the germline V gene, CDR1 is KGHDR and CDR2 is SFDVKD. CDR3 length equals 16 residues. V trimming: 3 bases; J trimming: 2 bases; junction bases outside the gene matches: 6.

Concerning this clonotype itself: This beta chain is a stray sequence in a library constructed for alpha chains; its clone size is not meaningful. This chain uses TRBV7-9 with TRBJ1-5; D not resolved. There are 14 residues in the CDR3. V was pared by 4 bases and J by 6 bases, with 13 bases between. In germline, CDR1 is SEHNR, CDR2 FQNEAQ (reference sequence). The CDR3 sequence: CASSSITSGQPQHF. The DNA for the CDR3 is TGTGCCAGCAGCTCCATAACTAGCGGTCAGCCCCAGCATTTT.

On this clonotype itself: A much larger clone differs from this one at a single base, so this may be a read error. Found in a library prepared for alpha chains, this beta chain is an off-target read, and its abundance has little meaning. The gene calls are TRBV4-2 and TRBJ1-2, with no clear D. The germline V and J ends were trimmed by 0 bases and 0 bases, with 11 bases remaining between them. This CDR3 has 16 residues. From germline, CDR1 is LGHNA and CDR2 YNFKEQ. This CDR3 is CASSQDLWTTNYGYTF. The CDR3 nucleotides are TGTGCCAGCAGCCAAGATCTCTGGACCACTAACTATGGCTACACCTTC.

Many counts were recorded for this clonotype. A library prepared for alpha chains yielded this beta chain as an off-target read; its size is of little meaning. This chain uses TRBV4-1 with TRBJ1-2, with unresolved D. This CDR3 has 15 amino acids. V lost 0 bases, J lost 2 bases, and 10 bases lay in between. Germline assignment: CDR1 MGHRA and CDR2 YSYEKL. Here the CDR3 reads CASSQEGGRNYGYTF. The CDR3, as DNA: TGCGCCAGCAGCCAAGAGGGCGGAAGGAACTATGGCTACACCTTC.

This clonotype was observed many times. Because this beta chain is a stray read in a library intended to capture alpha chains, its abundance should not be given much weight. V and J are TRBV2 and TRBJ2-3; TRBD2 matches 8 bases. Trimming cost V 6 bases and J 1 base; bases outside gene matches: 0. The CDR3 covers 13 residues. The germline V gene has CDR1 SNHLY and CDR2 FYNNEI. The CDR3 spells CASSGGGTDTQYF. CDR3 DNA sequence: TGTGCCAGCAGCGGGGGGGGCACAGATACGCAGTATTTT.

This clonotype is medium-sized. Within a library made for alpha chains, this beta chain is off target, and its count is uninformative. The chain employs TRBV3-1 and TRBJ2-1; TRBD2 is a possible D gene (5 bases). CDR1 and CDR2 (germline): LGHDT, YNNKEL (reference sequence). The ends were cut back, 0 bases at V and 9 bases at J, with 15 bases in the middle. This CDR3 has 15 amino acids. CDR3 sequence reads: CASSQDLAGPGEQFF. The CDR3 DNA follows: TGTGCCAGCAGCCAAGATCTTGCGGGTCCTGGTGAGCAGTTCTTC.

The table lists this clonotype with many counts. The library was built for alpha chains, so this beta chain is an off-target read and its size means little. This chain joins TRBV29-1 and TRBJ2-1; the D gene is possibly TRBD2 (5 bases). The V end was cut by 7 bases, the J end by 0 bases, with 13 bases between. Germline V CDR1 and CDR2: SQVTM, ANQGSEA. The CDR3 length is 14 residues. The CDR3 DNA follows: TGCAGCGCTGGTGGCGGAGGCTCCTACAATGAGCAGTTCTTC. As protein: CSAGGGGSYNEQFF.

This clonotype was found many times. A library prepared for alpha chains yielded this beta chain as an off-target read; its size is of little meaning. The genes are TRBV4-2 and TRBJ1-4; weak D call: TRBD1 (6 bases). The CDR3 is 17 residues long. Germline V lookup: CDR1 LGHNA, CDR2 YNFKEQ. The V and J ends lost 0 bases and 4 bases respectively, with 15 bases between them. CDR3 sequence: CASSQDPGGSSNEKLFF. CDR3 in DNA: TGTGCCAGCAGCCAAGATCCGGGGGGCTCAAGTAATGAAAAACTGTTTTTT.

Remarks on this clonotype: With the library built for alpha chains, this beta chain is off target and its frequency is not meaningful. The CDR3 DNA follows: TGCGCCAGCAGCCCAGAGACGCAGGCCGAGCAGTACTTC. It yields the protein CASSPETQAEQYF. This chain joins TRBV4-3 and TRBJ2-7, with D uncertain. Between the trimmed V and J ends, which lost 4 bases and 6 bases, there was a span of 13 bases. Germline V CDR1 and CDR2: LGHNA, YSLEER. CDR3 length equals 13 residues.

This clonotype was seen ten or more times. Since it is a stray read in a library aimed at alpha chains, this beta chain has a size that is not meaningful. The gene calls are TRBV14 and TRBJ1-3; TRBD1 matches 7 bases. This CDR3 region has 15 residues. V was clipped by 4 bases and J by 4 bases; unmatched bases: 7. CDR1 is SGHDN and CDR2 is FVKESK in the germline V gene. The CDR3 spells CASSPIGTAGNTIYF. The CDR3 bases are TGTGCCAGCAGCCCGATAGGGACAGCCGGAAACACCATATATTTT.

There are many counts of this clonotype. Because the library targeted alpha chains, this beta chain is an off-target read whose size means little. This chain links TRBV2 with TRBJ2-5; D not certain. Germline CDR1 is SNHLY and CDR2 is FYNNEI. Trimming took 3 bases from V and 3 from J, leaving 8 bases between them. The CDR3 consists of 13 residues. Written as DNA, the CDR3 is TGTGCCAGCAGTGACAGTCTCAAAGAGACCCAGTACTTC. It is translated as CASSDSLKETQYF.

In the case of this clonotype: This beta chain appears as a stray read in a library generated for alpha chains; its size is not informative. This rearrangement joins TRBV6-1 to TRBJ1-1, with TRBD1 as a possible D gene (6 bases). With 5 bases removed from V and 5 bases from J, the gap between germline ends came to 15 bases. The CDR3 runs 14 residues. The germline V gene has CDR1 MNHNS and CDR2 SASEGT. The DNA for the CDR3 is TGTGCCAGCAGTAAGACAGGTCTAGGAACTGAAGCTTTCTTT. This encodes CASSKTGLGTEAFF.

This clonotype is medium-sized. This beta chain slipped into a library made for alpha chains as a stray read, so its size is not meaningful. The chain links TRBV20-1 to TRBJ1-1; TRBD1 matches at 7 bases. The germline V gene has CDR1 DFQATT and CDR2 SNEGSKA (reference sequence). Trimming at V came to 4 bases and at J to 2 bases, leaving 10 bases not matched to a gene. CDR3 size: 15 residues. CDR3 in amino acids: CSATLQGGPNTEAFF. CDR3 bases: TGCAGTGCTACCCTACAAGGGGGCCCTAACACTGAAGCTTTCTTT.

This clonotype was observed at least ten times. This beta chain came through as a stray read in a library set up for alpha chains, and its size says little. The chain employs TRBV10-3 and TRBJ2-3; D is possibly TRBD1 (6 bases). Germline V gene data show CDR1 as ENHRY and CDR2 as SYGVKD. The CDR3 spans 14 residues. V lost 3 bases and J lost 8, with 15 bases in between. In nucleotides, the CDR3 is TGTGCCATCAGTGACACCAGGGGCGACGGTACGCAGTATTTT. Translation gives CAISDTRGDGTQYF.

This clonotype has ten or more counts. In a library made to pick up alpha chains, this beta chain is a stray read with a size that means little. The gene calls are TRBV7-8 and TRBJ2-7; 11 bases match TRBD1. The CDR3 has 20 amino acids. Trimming cost V 0 bases and J 3 bases; bases outside gene matches: 16. The germline gives CDR1 SGHVS, CDR2 FQNEAQ. The CDR3 here is CASSLAAPGQGGQRLYEQYF. CDR3 DNA: TGTGCCAGCAGCTTAGCAGCCCCGGGACAGGGGGGGCAAAGGCTCTACGAGCAGTACTTC.

The table lists this clonotype with many counts. Since it is a stray read in a library aimed at alpha chains, this beta chain has a size that is not meaningful. The chain joins TRBV11-2 to TRBJ1-3, with D tentatively TRBD1 (6 bases). Germline values: CDR1 SGHAT, CDR2 FQNNGV. The CDR3 is made up of 14 amino acids. The V end lost 2 bases, the J end lost 4 bases, and 9 bases lay between the germline ends. The CDR3 DNA sequence: TGTGCCAGCAGCTTAACAGGGTCGGGAAACACCATATATTTT. As protein: CASSLTGSGNTIYF.

This clonotype showed up many times. With the library built for alpha chains, this beta chain is off target and its frequency is not meaningful. The chain uses TRBV2 and TRBJ2-1, with TRBD2 matching over 7 bases. The CDR3 extends over 11 amino acids. Trimming cost V 6 bases and J 13 bases; bases outside gene matches: 6. CDR1 SNHLY and CDR2 FYNNEI come from the germline V gene. CDR3 amino acids: CASSERGGQFF. CDR3 DNA sequence: TGTGCCAGCAGCGAGCGGGGAGGTCAGTTCTTC.

In this sample, this clonotype turned up many times. This beta chain is an unintended read in a library built for alpha chains; its size means little. The chain uses TRBV20-1 and TRBJ2-7; 9 nucleotides match TRBD1. With V trimmed by 4 bases and J by 5 bases, 6 bases remained unmatched. This CDR3 contains 13 residues. CDR1 is DFQATT and CDR2 is SNEGSKA in the germline V gene (reference sequence). The CDR3 loop reads CSAMADRGDEQYF. The CDR3 DNA sequence: TGCAGTGCTATGGCGGACAGGGGTGACGAGCAGTACTTC.

This clonotype appeared many times. Because this beta chain is a stray read in a library intended to capture alpha chains, its abundance should not be given much weight. The J gene is TRBJ2-1, the V gene TRBV19; 8 bases agree with TRBD1. V shed 0 bases and J 9 bases; nucleotides not matched to a gene: 4. This CDR3 contains 14 residues. Germline CDR1 is LNHDA and CDR2 is SQIVND (reference sequence). CDR3 sequence: CASSIDYQGAEQFF. Written as DNA, the CDR3 is TGTGCCAGTAGTATAGACTACCAGGGGGCTGAGCAGTTCTTC.

This clonotype was observed at least ten times. As an off-target read in a library built for alpha chains, this beta chain has a frequency of little significance. V gene TRBV28 combines with J gene TRBJ2-3; 7 bases are a match to TRBD2. Trimming at V came to 4 bases and at J to 0 bases, leaving 4 bases not matched to a gene. The V gene's germline CDR1 is MDHEN and CDR2 SYDVKM. CDR3 length: 15 residues. The CDR3 DNA reads TGTGCCAGCAGTTATTCAGCGGGGAGCACAGATACGCAGTATTTT. It yields the protein CASSYSAGSTDTQYF. Based on the CDR3 plus reference TRBV28 and TRBJ2-3, the full variable domain is DVKVTQSSRYLVKRTGEKVFLECVQDMDHENMFWYRQDPGLGLRLIYFSYDVKMKEKGDIPEGYSVSREKKERFSLILESASTNQTSMYLCASSYSAGSTDTQYFGPGTRLTVL.

This clonotype has just a few counts. This beta chain appears as a stray read in a library generated for alpha chains; its size is not informative. The chain links TRBV12-5 to TRBJ2-5; D uncertain. Per the germline V gene, CDR1 is LGHNT and CDR2 is FRNRAP. This CDR3 spans 13 amino acids. V was clipped by 3 bases and J by 5 bases, with 10 bases between them. The CDR3 coding sequence is TGTGCTAGTGGTTTTGCAGGCAGCGAGACCCAGTACTTC. This encodes CASGFAGSETQYF.

To note about this clonotype: This beta chain is a stray sequence in a library constructed for alpha chains; its clone size is not meaningful. This chain joins TRBV14 and TRBJ2-7; TRBD1 matches at 7 bases. This CDR3 has 15 residues. After removal of 4 bases from V and 6 bases from J, the junction contained 12 bases not matched to a gene. Germline V CDR1 and CDR2: SGHDN, FVKESK. CDR3 loop: CASSLLTGDFAEQYF. The CDR3 region has the DNA TGTGCCAGCAGCCTTCTCACAGGGGATTTCGCCGAGCAGTACTTC.

This clonotype was detected many times. This beta chain is an unintended read in a library built for alpha chains; its size means little. This sequence joins TRBV7-6 and TRBJ1-4; 9 bases match TRBD1. The CDR3 runs to 15 residues. The junction had 6 bases not matched to a gene; V was cut back by 2 bases and J by 8 bases. CDR1 SGHVS and CDR2 FNYEAQ come from the germline V gene. DNA for the CDR3: TGTGCCAGCAGCTTATCTACAGGGGGCAGGGAAAAACTGTTTTTT. Residues: CASSLSTGGREKLFF. Variable domain in full (rest from reference TRBV7-6 and TRBJ1-4): GAGVSQSPRYKVTKRGQDVALRCDPISGHVSLYWYRQALGQGPEFLTYFNYEAQQDKSGLPNDRFSAERPEGSISTLTIQRTEQRDSAMYRCASSLSTGGREKLFFGSGTQLSVL.

This clonotype came up many times. The germline gene is not matched at one end of the junction; a read error may be the cause. This beta chain turned up in a library designed for alpha chains; as an off-target read, its abundance says little. The CDR3 DNA reads as TGTGCCAGCAGGGAAGGGGAGGGGCCCTACGAGCAGTACTTC. This translates into CASREGEGPYEQYF. The chain recombines TRBV2 with TRBJ2-7, with 7 bases lining up with TRBD2. The CDR3 consists of 14 residues. CDR1 is SNHLY and CDR2 is FYNNEI in the germline V gene.

A word on this clonotype: This beta chain slipped into a library made for alpha chains as a stray read, so its size is not meaningful. CDR3 sequence (DNA): TGTGCCAGCAGCTTAGGGTCCGGCGAGGCCTATGGCTACACCTTC. This translates into CASSLGSGEAYGYTF. The chain joins TRBV7-9 to TRBJ1-2, with no clear D. The CDR3 runs 15 residues. V was shortened by 1 base and J by 4 bases, with 13 bases between the two germline ends. Per the germline V gene, CDR1 is SEHNR and CDR2 is FQNEAQ (reference sequence).